A selection of T cell receptor beta chains follows, all from one sample in a study of metastatic and nonmetastatic thyroid tumors. TCRdb reprocessed the PCR reads using MiXCR. There are 60,000 or so clones in the sample; roughly 29% occur only once, and 15% to 20% lies in the top ten. Sequencing was done on a sample of blood. The origin of the receptors is a female donor with papillary thyroid cancer or a benign thyroid nodule (not recorded which). Some clones in this sample may be carry-over from other donors' samples. CDR3s include the opening cysteine and the closing phenylalanine or tryptophan. Each record gives: J gene, V gene, CDR3 protein.

J gene: TRBJ1-1; V gene: TRBV5-6; CDR3 protein: CASSVGGVGTEAFF
J gene: TRBJ1-4; V gene: TRBV4-1; CDR3 protein: CASSQASTRTNEKLFF
J gene: TRBJ2-7; V gene: TRBV3-1; CDR3 protein: CASSQGLAGEQYF
J gene: TRBJ1-2; V gene: TRBV12-3/TRBV12-4; CDR3 protein: CASGYEKGYTF
J gene: TRBJ2-1; V gene: TRBV11-3; CDR3 protein: CASSKEVPHNEQFF
J gene: TRBJ2-3; V gene: TRBV7-9; CDR3 protein: CASSPGTGSDTQYF
J gene: TRBJ2-1; V gene: TRBV12-3/TRBV12-4; CDR3 protein: CASSYRGGEQFF
J gene: TRBJ1-5; V gene: TRBV19; CDR3 protein: CASTSRGVQPQHF
J gene: TRBJ2-6; V gene: TRBV7-6; CDR3 protein: CASSPNSDNSGANVLTF
J gene: TRBJ1-2; V gene: TRBV5-1; CDR3 protein: CASSRDTPVGLYGYTF
J gene: TRBJ2-7; V gene: TRBV6-1; CDR3 protein: CASRMGLGNYEQYF
J gene: TRBJ2-7; V gene: TRBV4-1; CDR3 protein: CASSQEWKGEQYF
J gene: TRBJ2-2; V gene: TRBV6-6; CDR3 protein: CASSYSSWGGELFF
J gene: TRBJ2-7; V gene: TRBV3-1; CDR3 protein: CASSEGLAGGDHEQYF
J gene: TRBJ2-1; V gene: TRBV7-9; CDR3 protein: CASSLGAGGGHEQFF
J gene: TRBJ2-6; V gene: TRBV20-1; CDR3 protein: CSADDGTVAGANVLTF
J gene: TRBJ1-5; V gene: TRBV5-1; CDR3 protein: CASSLEGAQPQHF
J gene: TRBJ1-1; V gene: TRBV5-1; CDR3 protein: CASSLEGGGDTEAFF
J gene: TRBJ2-7; V gene: TRBV2; CDR3 protein: CASSEGQGESEQYF
J gene: TRBJ2-2; V gene: TRBV9; CDR3 protein: CASSVVAVNTGELFF
J gene: TRBJ2-7; V gene: TRBV27; CDR3 protein: CARESSYEQYF
J gene: TRBJ1-1; V gene: TRBV2; CDR3 protein: CASSVDRAREAFF
J gene: TRBJ2-6; V gene: TRBV20-1; CDR3 protein: CSAPILAGANVLTF
J gene: TRBJ2-7; V gene: TRBV7-9; CDR3 protein: CASSPVAGQYF
J gene: TRBJ2-7; V gene: TRBV6-1; CDR3 protein: CASWERGRVHEQYF
J gene: TRBJ2-5; V gene: TRBV6-1; CDR3 protein: CASSDTSGGQETQYF